One and the same sample provided the 25 T cell receptor beta chains below, sequenced in a study of blood T cell repertoires in COVID-19. Here immunoSEQ multiplex PCR was the method, and the copy in TCRdb shows in-frame clones only, minus some. The sample has about 380,000 clones, around 89% seen once. Sequencing used peripheral blood. Receptors originate from a middle-aged man with acute or convalescent COVID-19.

V usage is TRBV30 and J usage is TRBJ2-1; the D gene is possibly TRBD2 (7 bases). Germline values: CDR1 GTSNPN, CDR2 SVGIG (reference sequence). This CDR3 has 14 residues. Trimming pared 2 bases from V and 14 bases from J, leaving 22 bases between. CDR3 in DNA: TGTGCCTGGAGTTTCAACCCGGGCGGGGGCGGAAAGTTCTTC. Amino acids: CAWSFNPGGGGKFF. The complete variable domain, with remaining parts taken from reference TRBV30 and TRBJ2-1, reads SQTIHQWPATLVQPVGSPLSLECTVEGTSNPNLYWYRQAAGRGLQLLFYSVGIGQISSEVPQNLSASRPQDRQFILSSKKLLLSDSGFYLCAWSFNPGGGGKFFGPGTRLTVL.

The chain combines TRBV25-1 with TRBJ2-1; the match to TRBD2 covers 7 bases. V lost 2 bases to trimming and J lost 0 bases; unmatched junction nucleotides: 4. This CDR3 spans 16 amino acids. Germline V CDR1 and CDR2: MGHDK, SYGVNS. DNA for the CDR3: TGTGCCAGCAGTGAACAACGCGGGGGCTCCTACAATGAGCAGTTCTTC. Protein product: CASSEQRGGSYNEQFF.

J is TRBJ2-3 and V is TRBV4-2; TRBD2 matches at 8 bases. Germline CDR1 LGHNA, CDR2 YNFKEQ. CDR3 size: 18 residues. The ends lost 4 bases at V and 3 bases at J; junction bases unmatched: 15. CDR3 nucleotide sequence: TGTGCCAGCAGCCCCGCGGTCACTGTCGGGGGGGGGACAGATACGCAGTATTTT. This translates into CASSPAVTVGGGTDTQYF.

This clone was seen just once. The chain employs TRBV9 and TRBJ2-1, with D maybe TRBD2 (5 bases). The CDR3 sequence is 13 residues long. Germline CDR1 reads SGDLS; CDR2 reads YYNGEE. V was clipped by 2 bases and J by 8 bases, with 11 bases between them. CDR3 nucleotide sequence: TGTGCCAGCAGCGTGGGGAGTCTAGATGAGCAGTTCTTC. Amino acid sequence: CASSVGSLDEQFF.

In nucleotides, the CDR3 is TGTGCCAGCAGTTTATTGAGGGGGGACAGGGGAGGCACCGGGGAGCTGTTTTTT. Protein sequence: CASSLLRGDRGGTGELFF. The V and J genes are TRBV27 and TRBJ2-2, with TRBD1 identical over 10 bases. V trimming: 1 base; J trimming: 4 bases; junction bases outside the gene matches: 9. The length of the CDR3 is 18 residues. Germline V lookup: CDR1 MNHEY, CDR2 SMNVEV (reference sequence).

The V gene is TRBV7-2, the J gene TRBJ2-5; D possibly corresponds to TRBD1 (6 bases). Deletions cut 5 bases from V and 6 bases from J, with 16 bases between. Germline-derived CDR1 and CDR2 are SGHTA and FQGNSA. The CDR3 runs to 14 residues. The CDR3 DNA follows: TGTGCCAGCAGCCCCAACAGGGTCGAGAAGACCCAGTACTTC. This encodes CASSPNRVEKTQYF.

This sequence joins TRBV7-8 and TRBJ1-2; TRBD1 matches at 9 bases. The CDR3 is 14 amino acids. In germline, CDR1 is SGHVS, CDR2 FQNEAQ. J was trimmed by 4 bases and V by 3 bases; bases with no gene match: 3. The CDR3 nucleotides are TGTGCCAGCAGCTTGGGACAGGGAAGCTATGGCTACACCTTC. It codes for CASSLGQGSYGYTF. Filled out from reference TRBV7-8 and TRBJ1-2, the complete variable domain reads GAGVSQSPRYKVAKRGQDVALRCDPISGHVSLFWYQQALGQGPEFLTYFQNEAQLDKSGLPSDRFFAERPEGSVSTLKIQRTQQEDSAVYLCASSLGQGSYGYTFGSGTRLTVV.

This clone was seen more than once but under ten times. The chain combines TRBV27 with TRBJ1-2; D is possibly TRBD1 (6 bases). Trimming took off 6 bases at V and 4 bases at J, with 15 bases between the two ends. In germline, CDR1 is MNHEY, CDR2 SMNVEV (reference sequence). This CDR3 has 14 residues. The CDR3 protein is CASRVTGSLYGYTF. For the CDR3, the DNA is TGTGCCAGCAGAGTCACAGGGTCCCTCTATGGCTACACCTTC.

This rearrangement joins TRBV4-2 to TRBJ2-5; 9 bases match TRBD2. The germline gives CDR1 LGHNA, CDR2 YNFKEQ. The V segment lost 0 bases and the J segment 5 bases; nucleotides outside the gene matches: 10. CDR3 size: 17 residues. DNA of the CDR3: TGTGCCAGCAGCCAAGATCTTCTGGCGGGGGGGCGGGAGACCCAGTACTTC. As protein: CASSQDLLAGGRETQYF.

The chain combines TRBV11-3 with TRBJ1-1; D is possibly TRBD1 (5 bases). This CDR3 spans 13 amino acids. Germline V gene sequence: CDR1 SGHNT, CDR2 YENEEA. The V end was cut by 1 base, the J end by 11 bases, with 14 bases between. The DNA of the CDR3 is TGTGCCAGCAGCTTAGGACAGTCGTCGACGGCTTTCTTT. Amino acids: CASSLGQSSTAFF.

This chain connects TRBV6-2 or TRBV6-3 to TRBJ2-3; 9 bases fit TRBD2. CDR1 and CDR2 (germline): MNHEY, SVGEGT. Trimming at V came to 4 bases and at J to 2 bases, leaving 4 bases not matched to a gene. CDR3 length: 15 amino acids. The CDR3 region is CASSSSGAHTDTQYF. CDR3 nucleotides: TGTGCCAGCAGTTCTAGCGGGGCCCACACAGATACGCAGTATTTT.

This chain links TRBV5-1 with TRBJ1-1, with unresolved D. Trimming took off 0 bases at V and 1 base at J, with 10 bases between the two ends. The CDR3 sequence is 15 residues long. CDR1 is SGHRS, CDR2 YFSETQ, per germline. The CDR3 sequence is CASSLEIAGNTEAFF. DNA of the CDR3: TGCGCCAGCAGCTTGGAGATTGCGGGGAACACTGAAGCTTTCTTT.

This clone was observed once. The chain has TRBV29-1 and TRBJ2-7; D is unresolved. This CDR3 has 12 amino acids. Germline V gives CDR1 SQVTM, CDR2 ANQGSEA. Trimming removed 6 bases from V and 2 bases from J, with 11 bases in between. CDR3 nucleotides: TGCAGCGTCGCCCCCACTACCTACGAGCAGTACTTC. Translated, it gives CSVAPTTYEQYF.

The rearrangement uses TRBV15 and TRBJ2-1, with 11 nucleotides matching TRBD2. From germline, CDR1 is LNHNV and CDR2 YYDKDF (reference sequence). The V segment lost 0 bases and the J segment 6 bases; nucleotides outside the gene matches: 4. The CDR3 spans 16 residues. DNA for the CDR3: TGTGCCACCAGCAGAGAGGAACTAGCGGGAGCCAATGAGCAGTTCTTC. This codes for CATSREELAGANEQFF. Looking up the rest from reference TRBV15 and TRBJ2-1 gives the full variable domain: DAMVIQNPRYQVTQFGKPVTLSCSQTLNHNVMYWYQQKSSQAPKLLFHYYDKDFNNEADTPDNFQSRRPNTSFCFLDIRSPGLGDTAMYLCATSREELAGANEQFFGPGTRLTVL.

This clone was seen only once. This chain uses TRBV18 with TRBJ2-7; 7 bases map to TRBD2. Unmatched junction bases numbered 6, after V lost 2 bases and J lost 2 bases. The CDR3 spans 15 residues. Germline V CDR1 and CDR2: KGHSH, LQKENI. The CDR3 nucleotides are TGTGCCAGCTCACCAGTGAGGGAGGGAGCCTACGAGCAGTACTTC. Its protein is CASSPVREGAYEQYF.

The chain recombines TRBV12-2 with TRBJ1-4. TRBV12-2 is shown as a pseudogene. The CDR3 is 16 amino acids. CDR3 sequence: CASRFCSGATNEKLFF. CDR3 nucleotides: TGTGCAAGTCGCTTCTGCTCGGGGGCAACTAATGAAAAACTGTTTTTT.

The chain joins TRBV11-2 to TRBJ1-2, with 7 bases identical to TRBD1. This CDR3 is built from 16 residues. CDR1 and CDR2 (germline): SGHAT, FQNNGV. V shed 5 bases and J 5 bases; nucleotides not matched to a gene: 14. CDR3 region: CASSRRTGPTPYGYTF. The CDR3 coding sequence is TGTGCCAGCAGCCGTAGGACAGGTCCTACCCCTTATGGCTACACCTTC.

CDR3 in DNA: TGTGCCAGCACACGGGACAGGGGGACTGAAGCTTTCTTT. Its translation: CASTRDRGTEAFF. The chain combines TRBV7-2 with TRBJ1-1; TRBD1 matches at 11 bases. The CDR3 consists of 13 residues. The trim removed 7 bases at V and 5 bases at J, leaving 3 bases unmatched. Per the germline V gene, CDR1 is SGHTA and CDR2 is FQGNSA. Filled out from reference TRBV7-2 and TRBJ1-1, the complete variable domain reads GAGVSQSPSNKVTEKGKDVELRCDPISGHTALYWYRQSLGQGLEFLIYFQGNSAPDKSGLPSDRFSAERTGGSVSTLTIQRTQQEDSAVYLCASTRDRGTEAFFGQGTRLTVV.

The chain is built from TRBV4-1 and TRBJ1-5, with D possibly being TRBD1 (6 bases). Trimming took off 1 base at V and 6 bases at J, with 13 bases between the two ends. Germline CDR1 reads MGHRA; CDR2 reads YSYEKL. The CDR3 runs 15 residues. The CDR3 region is CASSQGPGDPQPQHF. The CDR3 coding sequence is TGCGCCAGCAGCCAAGGTCCAGGGGATCCTCAGCCCCAGCATTTT.

CDR3 loop: CASSWLTGAEQYF. The CDR3 nucleotides read TGTGCCAGCAGCTGGCTGACAGGGGCCGAGCAGTACTTC. The chain carries TRBV5-6 and TRBJ2-7, with 8 bases identical to TRBD1. The CDR3 is made up of 13 amino acids. CDR1 is SGHDT and CDR2 is YYEEEE in the germline V gene. V was pared by 3 bases and J by 6 bases, with 5 bases of the junction left unmatched.

The chain employs TRBV10-2 and TRBJ2-7, with 7 bases identical to TRBD2. The germline gives CDR1 WSHSY, CDR2 SAAADI. The CDR3 totals 16 residues. J gave up 3 bases and V 5 bases, and 13 bases lay outside the gene matches. The CDR3 nucleotides are TGCGCCAGCAGTTTCTCCGGGGGACTATCTTACTACGAGCAGTACTTC. Its translation is CASSFSGGLSYYEQYF.

This clone was found a few times. V and J are TRBV4-1 and TRBJ2-3; possible D gene TRBD2, 5 bases. The CDR3 consists of 16 residues. In germline, CDR1 is MGHRA, CDR2 YSYEKL. Trimming removed 1 base from V and 0 bases from J, with 11 bases in between. Here the CDR3 DNA reads TGCGCCAGCAGCCAAGGCCTCGGGGATAGCACAGATACGCAGTATTTT. Amino acid sequence: CASSQGLGDSTDTQYF.

CDR3 sequence reads: CASSRLGTSGLNEQFF. CDR3 DNA sequence: TGTGCCAGCAGCCGTTTAGGGACTAGCGGCCTGAATGAGCAGTTCTTC. The chain joins TRBV28 to TRBJ2-1, with 11 bases that match TRBD2. This CDR3 is built from 16 residues. CDR1 MDHEN and CDR2 SYDVKM come from the germline V gene. Trimming cost V 6 bases and J 7 bases; bases outside gene matches: 11.

This chain connects TRBV11-3 to TRBJ1-1, with TRBD1 as a possible D gene (5 bases). Trimming left V 1 base short and J 5 bases short, with 8 bases between. Looked up from germline, CDR1 is SGHNT and CDR2 is YENEEA. CDR3 size: 13 residues. The CDR3: CASSLGGWTEAFF. CDR3 DNA: TGTGCCAGCAGCTTAGGGGGCTGGACTGAAGCTTTCTTT.

V usage is TRBV11-2 and J usage is TRBJ1-5, with D possibly TRBD1 on 5 matching bases. CDR1 and CDR2 (germline): SGHAT, FQNNGV. Trimming removed 1 base from V and 5 bases from J, with 6 bases in between. This CDR3 is 13 amino acids long. The CDR3 protein is CASSLVQDQPQHF. CDR3 sequence (DNA): TGTGCCAGCAGCTTAGTACAGGATCAGCCCCAGCATTTT.